Listed here is a single T cell receptor beta chain. This entry belongs to a study of preoperative IRX-2 immunotherapy in early breast cancer. Repertoires were generated with immunoSEQ multiplex PCR, while TCRdb's copy carries only in-frame clones and drops some. The sample lists around 25,000 clones, about 90% seen once, with 25% to 35% in the top ten. Deletions cut 0 bases from V and 1 base from J, with 6 bases between. The V gene's germline CDR1 is SGHAT and CDR2 FQDESV (reference sequence). CDR3 length: 14 amino acids. Treatment indicated: preoperative locoregional IRX-2 cytokine immunotherapy. Patients received preoperative, locoregional IRX-2 cytokine immunotherapy in a phase Ib study.

V gene TRBV11-1 combines with J gene TRBJ2-5; no definite D call. Sequences were derived from tumor tissue, sampled after IRX-2 immunotherapy. This TCR was sampled from a human donor with breast cancer. The CDR3 sequence: CASSLALSQETQYF. CDR3 DNA sequence: TGTGCCAGCAGCTTAGCGCTCAGCCAAGAGACCCAGTACTTC.